The clone carrying this TCR beta chain was seen only a few times. The data were taken from a study of blood T cell repertoires in COVID-19. Study-level information: Material from acute and convalescent COVID-19 was sourced from the United States, Italy and Spain. Nucleic acid was either cDNA or gDNA, and it came from T cells, B-cell-depleted T cells, or PBMCs.

Sequencing was performed with immunoSEQ multiplex PCR; in TCRdb, only in-frame clones are kept and a portion is missing. The data contain 90,000 to 130,000 clones, approximately 85% of them singletons. This sequence originates from a man aged 35 to 55 with acute or convalescent COVID-19. The sample taken for sequencing was peripheral blood.

CDR3 DNA sequence: TGTGCCAGCAGTCCCCGAGGCGGATACGAGCAGTACTTC. The encoded protein is CASSPRGGYEQYF. The V call is TRBV6-5, the J call TRBJ2-7; D is undetermined. The length of the CDR3 is 13 residues. Trimming took off 5 bases at V and 4 bases at J, with 12 bases between the two ends. Germline assignment: CDR1 MNHEY and CDR2 SVGAGI.